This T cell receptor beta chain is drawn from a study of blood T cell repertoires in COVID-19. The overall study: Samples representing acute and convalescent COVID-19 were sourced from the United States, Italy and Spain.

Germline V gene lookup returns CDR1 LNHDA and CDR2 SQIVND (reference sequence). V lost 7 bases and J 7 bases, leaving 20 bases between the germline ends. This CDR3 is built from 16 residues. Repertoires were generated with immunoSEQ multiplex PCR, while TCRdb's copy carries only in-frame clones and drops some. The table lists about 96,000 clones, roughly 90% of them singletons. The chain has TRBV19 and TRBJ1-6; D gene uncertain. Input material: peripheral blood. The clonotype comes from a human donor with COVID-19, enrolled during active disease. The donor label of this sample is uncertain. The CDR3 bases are TGTGCCAGTACCATCGGAGGGCGTCAAGGGAATTCACCCCTCCACTTT. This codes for CASTIGGRQGNSPLHF.